The 12 T cell receptor beta chains listed next were all sequenced from one sample in a study of T-cell memory formation after mild COVID-19. TCRdb processed the 5' RACE reads anew with MiXCR; each CDR3 protein has one entry. Among some 190,000 distinct CDR3 sequences listed, roughly 17% were seen once. Sequenced: PBMCs or a T cell subset sorted from them (not recorded which). These receptors originate from an adult woman who had mild COVID-19 (a few samples of this study predate the infection). Cell type and time point are not known.

This sequence joins TRBV7-8 and TRBJ2-7, with 7 bases that match TRBD2. Trimming took 5 bases from V and 6 from J; bases not matched to a gene: 28. The CDR3 has 20 amino acids. In germline, CDR1 is SGHVS, CDR2 FQNEAQ. CDR3 residues: CASSRYGLAESYLTFGEQYF. Written as DNA, the CDR3 is TGTGCCAGCAGCAGATACGGGCTAGCGGAATCCTATTTAACCTTCGGCGAGCAGTACTTC.

This clonotype was detected a few times. This chain uses TRBV20-1 with TRBJ2-5; 9 bases are a match to TRBD2. CDR1 and CDR2 from the germline V gene are DFQATT and SNEGSKA (reference sequence). CDR3 length equals 15 residues. Trimming took 0 bases from V and 7 from J; bases not matched to a gene: 9. CDR3 coding DNA: TGCAGTGCTAGAGACCCGACTAGCGGTTCTGGGACCCAGTACTTC. Amino acid sequence: CSARDPTSGSGTQYF.

The V call is TRBV6-2 or TRBV6-3, the J call TRBJ1-1; D is perhaps TRBD1 (5 bases). This CDR3 is 15 amino acids long. Germline V lookup: CDR1 MNHEY, CDR2 SVGEGT. Trimming cost V 7 bases and J 4 bases, with 19 bases left between them. In DNA, the CDR3 is TGTGCCAGCACACCACGGGGGGTGTTGGTCACTGAAGCTTTCTTT. As protein: CASTPRGVLVTEAFF.

This CDR3 is CASSPQGAGDTQYF. CDR3 bases: TGTGCCAGCAGTCCCCAAGGGGCAGGAGATACGCAGTATTTT. The V gene is TRBV12-3 or TRBV12-4, the J gene TRBJ2-3; possible D gene TRBD1, 5 bases. The CDR3 runs to 14 residues. Trimming shortened V by 5 bases and J by 5 bases, and 14 bases separated the two germline ends.

The rearrangement joins TRBV7-2 to TRBJ2-2; 7 nucleotides match TRBD2. This CDR3 is 15 amino acids long. Germline V gene lookup returns CDR1 SGHTA and CDR2 FQGNSA. V was pared by 10 bases and J by 6 bases, with 14 bases of the junction left unmatched. The CDR3, as DNA: TGTGCCATCGGCCGGGGAGGGAGTGGGCCCGGGGAGCTGTTTTTT. Protein product: CAIGRGGSGPGELFF.

This clonotype has only a few counts. The chain links TRBV5-1 to TRBJ2-5, with a tentative D call TRBD1 (6 bases). The germline V and J ends were trimmed by 4 bases and 1 base, with 14 bases remaining between them. Germline V gene lookup returns CDR1 SGHRS and CDR2 YFSETQ. The CDR3 contains 15 residues. CDR3 sequence: CASSMQQGPQETQYF. The CDR3 bases are TGCGCCAGCAGCATGCAACAGGGCCCCCAAGAGACCCAGTACTTC. Complete variable domain (other parts from reference TRBV5-1 and TRBJ2-5): KAGVTQTPRYLIKTRGQQVTLSCSPISGHRSVSWYQQTPGQGLQFLFEYFSETQRNKGNFPGRFSGRQFSNSRSEMNVSTLELGDSALYLCASSMQQGPQETQYFGPGTRLLVL.

The gene calls are TRBV18 and TRBJ2-1, with 9 bases aligning to TRBD1. This CDR3 is 16 amino acids long. The germline V gene encodes CDR1 KGHSH and CDR2 LQKENI. Trimming cost V 2 bases and J 7 bases; bases outside gene matches: 9. For the CDR3, the DNA is TGTGCCAGCTCACCATTCGGGACAGGGCTCCGTAATGAGCAGTTCTTC. It translates to CASSPFGTGLRNEQFF.

The rearrangement links TRBV5-1 to TRBJ2-3; 14 bases fit TRBD2. The length of the CDR3 is 17 residues. Trimming removed 3 bases from V and 5 bases from J; junction bases left unmatched: 8. Germline V CDR1 and CDR2: SGHRS, YFSETQ. For the CDR3, the DNA is TGCGCCAGCAGCTCCGGACTAGCGGGGGGAAAAGTAGATACGCAGTATTTT. This codes for CASSSGLAGGKVDTQYF. Supplemented by reference TRBV5-1 and TRBJ2-3, the full variable domain reads KAGVTQTPRYLIKTRGQQVTLSCSPISGHRSVSWYQQTPGQGLQFLFEYFSETQRNKGNFPGRFSGRQFSNSRSEMNVSTLELGDSALYLCASSSGLAGGKVDTQYFGPGTRLTVL.

The rearrangement uses TRBV20-1 and TRBJ1-3; 9 positions match TRBD1. Germline-derived CDR1 and CDR2 are DFQATT and SNEGSKA (reference sequence). Trimming took 0 bases from V and 3 from J; bases not matched to a gene: 6. The CDR3 runs to 16 residues. CDR3 nucleotide sequence: TGCAGTGCTAGAGATTCCGACAGGGGGAGTGGAAACACCATATATTTT. This sequence encodes CSARDSDRGSGNTIYF.

This clonotype was picked up a small number of times. A much larger clone sits a single nucleotide away, making a read error possible. The chain is built from TRBV5-1 and TRBJ1-5; the D is unclear. This CDR3 is built from 13 residues. Per germline, CDR1 SGHRS and CDR2 YFSETQ. The V gene lost 1 base and the J gene lost 0 bases, with 2 bases spanning the gap. In DNA, the CDR3 is TGCGCCAGCAGCTTGTATAGCAATCAGCCCCAGCATTTT. Its translation: CASSLYSNQPQHF.

This clonotype was counted a few times. J is TRBJ1-6 and V is TRBV5-1; D not certain. Germline CDR1 is SGHRS and CDR2 is YFSETQ. The CDR3 extends over 16 amino acids. V lost 0 bases and J lost 10, with 17 bases in between. The CDR3 spells CASSLAGRKGNSPLHF. Here the CDR3 DNA reads TGCGCCAGCAGCTTGGCCGGGCGGAAAGGGAACTCACCCCTCCACTTT.

The rearrangement links TRBV7-2 to TRBJ1-2, with 7 bases fitting TRBD1. CDR3 length: 14 residues. The junction had 4 bases not matched to a gene; V was cut back by 5 bases and J by 1 base. Per the germline V gene, CDR1 is SGHTA and CDR2 is FQGNSA. The CDR3 is CASSGRDSNYGYTF. CDR3 bases: TGTGCCAGCAGCGGCCGGGACAGTAACTATGGCTACACCTTC.